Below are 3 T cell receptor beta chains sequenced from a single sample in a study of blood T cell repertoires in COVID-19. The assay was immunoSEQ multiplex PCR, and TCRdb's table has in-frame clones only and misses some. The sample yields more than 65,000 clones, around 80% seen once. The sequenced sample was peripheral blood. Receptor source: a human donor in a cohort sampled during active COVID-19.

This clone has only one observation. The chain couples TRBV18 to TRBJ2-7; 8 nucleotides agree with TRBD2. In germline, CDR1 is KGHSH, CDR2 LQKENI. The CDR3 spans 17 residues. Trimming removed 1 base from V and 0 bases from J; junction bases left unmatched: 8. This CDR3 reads CASSPQFGGALSYEQYF. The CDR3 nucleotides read TGTGCCAGCTCACCACAGTTCGGGGGGGCCCTCTCCTACGAGCAGTACTTC.

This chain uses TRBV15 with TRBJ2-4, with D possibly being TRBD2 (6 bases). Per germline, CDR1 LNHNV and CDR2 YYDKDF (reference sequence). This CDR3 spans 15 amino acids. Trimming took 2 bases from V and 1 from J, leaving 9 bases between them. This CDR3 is CATSRPGDAKNIQYF. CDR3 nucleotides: TGTGCCACCAGCAGACCGGGAGATGCCAAAAACATTCAGTACTTC.

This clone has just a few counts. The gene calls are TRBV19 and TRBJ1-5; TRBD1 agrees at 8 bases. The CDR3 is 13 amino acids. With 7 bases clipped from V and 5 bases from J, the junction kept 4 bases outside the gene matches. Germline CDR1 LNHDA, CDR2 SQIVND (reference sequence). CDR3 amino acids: CASNDRGDQPQHF. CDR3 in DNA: TGTGCCAGTAACGACAGGGGAGATCAGCCCCAGCATTTT. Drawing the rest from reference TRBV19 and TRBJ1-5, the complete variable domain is DGGITQSPKYLFRKEGQNVTLSCEQNLNHDAMYWYRQDPGQGLRLIYYSQIVNDFQKGDIAEGYSVSREKKESFPLTVTSAQKNPTAFYLCASNDRGDQPQHFGDGTRLSIL.